The T cell receptor (beta chain) under discussion was sequenced for a study of molecular identifiers for immune sequencing clone quantification. J was trimmed by 3 bases and V by 2 bases; bases with no gene match: 5. CDR3 length equals 15 residues. TCRdb recomputed calls from the PCR reads with MiXCR, one row per CDR3 protein. The table includes around 480,000 distinct CDR3 sequences, around 23% detected once. The source of this sequence is a human donor in good health. Some libraries in this study had Jurkat cell RNA spiked in. The sequencing input was naive CD8+ T cells from blood, with Jurkat cell RNA spiked in. The subset denotes: FACS-sorted CD8+CD4-CCR7+CD45RA+ naive T cells. The chain combines TRBV12-3 or TRBV12-4 with TRBJ1-1; TRBD1 aligns across 8 bases. CDR3 sequence (DNA): TGTGCCAGCAGTTTATCGACAGGGGCTTACACTGAAGCTTTCTTT. It codes for CASSLSTGAYTEAFF.